The source of this T cell receptor (beta chain) is a study of T-cell reconstitution after alpha-beta-depleted transplantation in children (dated by TCRdb to the mid-2010s). Describing the broader study: Using TCR repertoire profiling, the study quantitatively followed how T-cell immune reconstitution unfolded in children after TCRalphabeta/CD19-depleted allogeneic hematopoietic cell transplantation.

V lost 5 bases and J lost 5 bases; the stretch between them is 12 bases long. Counted from cysteine to phenylalanine, this CDR3 has 14 amino acids. CDR3 DNA only is kept here, 42 bases in frame from base 1. According to the germline V gene, CDR1 reads SGHNT and CDR2 reads YENEEA. The label giving this sample's treatment or condition can be read as: allogeneic hematopoietic cell transplantation with graft depleted of TCRalphabeta T cells and CD19 B cells. The transplant recipients were children given TCRalphabeta/CD19-depleted allogeneic hematopoietic cell grafts. Overall study results and their limits: Apparently early alphabetaT-cell count recovery about two months after transplant reportedly relied on only several hundred rapidly expanded clones derived from non-depleted graft cells. In some patients, high TCRbeta diversity at day 60 was attributed to recipient T cells and intrathymic progenitors that had survived conditioning. Hyperexpanded clone frequencies declined over subsequent months; after one year, T-cell counts and TCRbeta diversity were mostly attributed to newly produced T cells.

The protocol used for the library was PCR. TCRdb records Illumina HiSeq 2500 as the sequencer. To normalize quantification of the TCRbeta repertoire, the TCR libraries were built with molecular barcoding that relied on unique molecular identifiers. Using fastp trimming at Q25 and MiXCR clonotype assembly, TCRdb reanalyzed the public sequencing data and kept in-frame beta chains. A single entry per CDR3 protein holds the most common genes and DNA from its merged rows. This sample has approximately 1,000,000 distinct CDR3 sequences in its table, and around 30% of those were observed once. The ten largest clones take up around 30% of the sample. Note on this clonotype: The antigen it recognizes is unknown. Qualities for individual bases were not recorded, and no much larger clone is one base off.

Sequenced here: PBMCs, mostly from graft donor cells, sampled 360 days after TCRalphabeta/CD19-depleted stem cell transplant. Recombination connected TRBV11-3 to TRBJ2-2; the D gene remains uncertain. This TCR was recovered from a boy in the first two years of life who had a stem cell transplant for SCID, so the T cells may come from the graft donor. The nucleotides are TGTGCCAGCAGCCCGGGTCAGATTACCGGGGAGCTGTTTTTT. This translates into CASSPGQITGELFF.